This TCR beta chain is from a study of cytomegalovirus exposure and HLA in healthy donors (dated by TCRdb to 2017 to 2019). For the study in its entirety: An earlier analysis of approximately 550 of the donors reported 250 to 300 Gb of sequence data and 117 million unique TCR beta sequences from roughly 200 million T cells. Around 320 gigabases of sequencing data and some 85 million unique TCR sequences were included in an early release covering roughly 600 HLA-typed donors. Of the roughly 400 genotyped donors, approximately 83% fell in the genetic ancestry cluster associated with self-reported Caucasian donors. The study aimed to test whether cataloging public T cell receptors could reveal signatures of past pathogen exposure. Using immunosequencing, the study profiled T cell repertoires from about 610 subjects and related those repertoires to cytomegalovirus serostatus. Besides the first cohort of under 700 subjects, a separate validation cohort made up of around 120 different subjects was used. High-throughput TCR immunosequencing, statistical association of individual TCRs with disease status, and machine learning were combined to predict cytomegalovirus infection status. A later analysis re-examined previously published TCR beta repertoires from just over 650 donors and added high-resolution HLA genotyping to investigate patterns of TCR occurrence. In the later analysis, no new phenotypic data were used to find candidate immune exposures; instead, reliance was placed on TCR beta sequences and their occurrence across donors. In an earlier analysis of 550 to 700 of the donors, high-throughput TCR beta sequencing was used to judge whether each TCR beta V gene segment behaved as functional or pseudogenic. Donor age, sex, ethnicity and CMV serostatus were collected together with the repertoire data. In a later genetic analysis, genome-wide SNP genotypes for about 65% of the 666 donors were used, and that subset was treated as a discovery cohort. All discovery cohort repertoires had been generated on a single sequencing platform. Class I and class II HLA loci were covered by the typing at four-digit resolution. The number of donors typed differed by locus, with roughly 629-640 for A, B, C, DRB1 and DQB1, roughly 550 for DQA1, 600 to 610 for DPA1, and 472 for DPB1. Because of strong linkage in the cohort, five DR-DQ haplotypes were treated as single units for association and clustering. On average, around 240,000 unique TCR beta nucleotide sequences were sequenced per donor among 398 genotyped donors of the cohort, with 15% to 20% of those sequences being non-productive. Paper-wide results and their limitations: A cluster of highly shared sequence variants was judged likely to be a technical artifact of the sequencing pipeline. Most TCR sequences were seen in very few donors, while some public TCRs were found in many individuals. The presence/absence analyses assumed that sequencing depth was roughly uniform across donors, and that assumption may not be true. Only TCR beta chains were sequenced in this cohort, and the absence of alpha or paired-chain data limited detectable features. Specific HLA alleles were associated with 15,000 to 20,000 TCR beta sequences at a false discovery rate of 0.05 in a later analysis. V-gene and J-gene trimming of TCR beta chains was associated with a missense DCLRE1C variant in a later genetic analysis, and the association was replicated in an independent cohort. Assigning TCR associations to individual alleles was difficult when HLA alleles, especially DR and DQ, strongly co-occurred. The 87-base-pair reads could not distinguish some IMGT-functional V segments, including TRBV6-2 and TRBV6-3, so those segments were excluded. Because HLA typing was missing for some donors at each locus, association tests included only the typed subset. In an earlier analysis of some 540 of the donors, most TCR beta V segments appeared in productive rearrangements about 90% or about 30% of the time, broadly matching IMGT annotations. In a later genetic analysis, fewer N-insertions in productive TCRs were reported among donors in an Asian-associated ancestry cluster than the roughly 700-donor mean. A later analysis reported that several top co-occurrence clusters appeared linked to parvovirus B19, influenza, CMV and Epstein-Barr virus. Over 15 rarely observed V segments, including chromosome 9 orphons, were excluded from the earlier analysis of approximately 600 of the donors because counts were too low. A further reported finding was that TCR beta sequences accurately predicted the HLA-A and HLA-B alleles for most subjects in the first cohort. Three of the identified cytomegalovirus-associated TCR beta chains were confirmed in vitro to be specific for cytomegalovirus antigens. In a later analysis, TCR association rates were found to vary across HLA loci, with the most associated TCRs seen for DRB1 alleles and the fewest for HLA-C alleles. Correlated functional status among segregating V segments might be attributable to linkage disequilibrium, but an unknown experimental factor could not be ruled out. The authors suggested that the approach could potentially be extended to other disease states and immunological phenotypes. According to a later analysis, most CMV-associated TCR beta chains appeared to be HLA-restricted, and the HLA associations seemed to be driven largely by CMV exposure. For the cohort, immune exposure information was limited to CMV serostatus. Compared with equally common non-associated chains, HLA-associated TCR beta chains in a later analysis were more clonally expanded and had lower generation probabilities. Cytomegalovirus status was reported to be diagnosed by the classifier with high specificity and sensitivity in both the original and validation cohorts. A total of roughly 160 TCR beta chains were listed by the study as associated with cytomegalovirus.

The method behind the library was the immunoSEQ multiplex PCR assay. The multiplex PCR relied on a mix of 60 forward primers for TCR Vbeta segments and 13 reverse primers for TCR Jbeta segments. Amplification of the CDR3 region of rearranged TCR beta genes was performed with a multiplex PCR assay on genomic DNA. Amplified TCR beta libraries were sequenced as 87-base-pair reads on the Illumina HiSeq System. The authors processed their data as follows. A later analysis counted about 80 million unique TCR beta chains across the roughly 700 repertoires, and 10 million to 11 million of these chains were shared by at least two donors. Raw reads were error-corrected and collapsed into unique sequences by a nearest-neighbor algorithm in which closely related sequences were merged to remove PCR and sequencing errors. V, D and J gene segments were assigned by aligning CDR3 sequences to IMGT reference sequences. For a sequence to be retained, at least a six-nucleotide match to both a V gene segment and a J gene segment was required. Rearrangements were classified as productive when the CDR3 lacked stop codons and remained in frame with V and J, and all other rearrangements were classified as non-productive. Following IMGT convention, CDR3 was defined as the stretch from the second conserved V-encoded cysteine to the conserved J-encoded phenylalanine. In an earlier analysis of around 540 of the donors, sequences lacking an unambiguous match to a single V gene segment were excluded. An earlier analysis of fewer than 750 of the donors called V segments functional above 56.7% productive rearrangements and segregating when the between-donor standard deviation exceeded 5%. A statistical classification framework was developed to diagnose cytomegalovirus status using the catalog of TCR beta chain sequences. V and J gene assignment, in a later analysis, came from comparing TCR nucleotide sequences with IMGT/GENE-DB human TR gene sequences. The TCRdist pipeline was used in a later analysis to assign CDR3 sequences and most-parsimonious VDJ recombination scenarios. In a later analysis, each TCR beta chain was defined by its CDR3 amino acid sequence together with its V-gene family, and reads without a unique V-gene family were excluded. In a later analysis, a few hundred highly shared, low-generation-probability nucleotide sequences were removed to address suspected cross-contamination and a sequencing artifact. For each public chain, a later analysis derived a clonal expansion index from normalized ranks of inferred template counts within each repertoire. In a later analysis, generation probabilities were computed with a VDJ recombination model fitted to out-of-frame rearrangements, and the resulting probabilities were checked against IGoR. A later analysis scored TCR-TCR, TCR-HLA and TCR-CMV co-occurrence with hypergeometric tests, applying a repertoire-size bias correction to TCR pairs. In a later analysis, false discovery rates were estimated by permuting HLA or CMV assignments 20 times. In a later analysis, co-occurring TCRs were grouped using DBSCAN, and TCRdist sequence similarity was added for clustering within HLA-allele-positive subsets. For co-occurrence clustering, repertoires with fewer than 30,000 or more than 120,000 public chains were excluded, along with five or six repertoires with anomalous nucleotide sharing. TCRdb took over this immuneACCESS table, retaining in-frame rearrangements with V and J assigned. Such tables are incomplete; in checked studies, under half of the missing clones stem from an unresolved V gene, and the remainder is unexplained. The DNA gave D and trimming, while V, J and clone size come from that table. The sample profile shows 150,000 to 200,000 clones; about 9.4% of them were found once. Jointly, the top ten make up 1% to 1.5% of the sample.

The germline V gene provides CDR1 MNHNS and CDR2 SASEGT. The CDR3, from cysteine to phenylalanine, totals 15 residues. Only the CDR3 DNA stays, 45 bases, in frame from base 1. Trimming takes 7 bases from V and 6 bases from J, and the germline ends sit 22 bases apart. Points on this clone: What this receptor recognizes is not known. No much larger clone exists at a distance of one base, and base qualities are not known.

The cohort was made up of approximately 700 healthy bone marrow donors. Cohort members were all nominally healthy when sampled, although unrecorded immune exposures were likely present. The donor tested CMV seropositive and was one of the 289 seropositive cohort members. A peripheral blood sample was collected from each donor, and TCR beta sequencing was performed on peripheral blood mononuclear cells. Genomic DNA extraction from the blood cell samples was performed with the Qiagen DNeasy Blood Extraction Kit. The sample was PBMCs. The source of this sequence is a woman aged 25 to 39 in good health and CMV-seropositive. The chain links TRBV6-1 with TRBJ2-7, with a tentative D gene TRBD1 over 6 matching bases. The CDR3 sequence is CASNRMGQGRTEQYF. The base sequence is TGTGCCAGCAACCGGATGGGACAAGGGCGAACCGAGCAGTACTTC.